A selection of T cell receptor beta chains follows, all from one sample in a study of T cell responses to AZD1222 COVID-19 vaccine. Using immunoSEQ multiplex PCR, the repertoire was profiled, and TCRdb retains in-frame clones only, with some absent. The sample has 150,000 to 250,000 clones; approximately 93% are singletons. The source material was peripheral blood, sampled 28 days after the second AZD1222 dose. Receptors originate from an adult who received the AZD1222 COVID-19 vaccine. CDR3s include the opening cysteine and the closing phenylalanine or tryptophan. The D gene is left open where the match is weak. Size tells how often a clone was seen (once, few, many) or the class of an expanded clone, and some rows leave it out.

D,J,V,size,DNA,CDR3
TRBD1,TRBJ1-2,TRBV6-6,.,TGTGCCAGCACCCAACAGGGGGCGGAGGGCTACACCTTC,CASTQQGAEGYTF
TRBD1,TRBJ1-2,TRBV27,.,TGTGCCAGCAGTTTAAGACAGGGCCTCTATGGCTACACCTTC,CASSLRQGLYGYTF
.,TRBJ1-6,TRBV6-5,few,TGTGCCAGCAGGCTCCTAGGTGGTAATTCACCCCTCCACTTT,CASRLLGGNSPLHF
.,TRBJ1-6,TRBV6-4,.,TGTGCCAGCAGAGGGGGGGCCGGTAATTCACCCCTCCACTTT,CASRGGAGNSPLHF
TRBD1,TRBJ2-7,TRBV19,.,TGTGCCAGTAGGCGGACAGGGGACGTCTACGAGCAGTACTTC,CASRRTGDVYEQYF
.,TRBJ1-5,TRBV4-1,.,TGCGCCAGCAGCCAACAGGGAGATCAGCCCCAGCATTTT,CASSQQGDQPQHF
.,TRBJ2-2,TRBV19,.,TGTGCCAGTAGTCTTCGGAAGGGGCGCGGCACCGGGGAGCTGTTTTTT,CASSLRKGRGTGELFF
.,TRBJ2-1,TRBV5-1,.,TGCGCCAGCAGCATCCATGAGCAGTTCTTC,CASSIHEQFF
.,TRBJ1-5,TRBV12-5,.,TGTGCTAGTGGCGACGATAACCATCGACCCCAGCATTTT,CASGDDNHRPQHF
.,TRBJ1-2,TRBV6-4,.,TGTGCCAGCAGTGAGCAGGAGGGACGGGGTGGCTACACCTTC,CASSEQEGRGGYTF
TRBD1,TRBJ1-2,TRBV19,.,TGTGCCAGTAGTCCCACCACATATCGGGACAGGCTCTTC,CASSPTTYRDRLF
.,TRBJ2-6,TRBV7-6,.,TGTGCCAGCAGCTTATCCCAAGGTGCAGGGGCCAACGTCCTGACTTTC,CASSLSQGAGANVLTF
.,TRBJ2-1,TRBV9,.,TGTGCCAGCAGCCCACGGACACTCTCCTACAATGAGCAGTTCTTC,CASSPRTLSYNEQFF
TRBD1,TRBJ1-4,TRBV4-2,.,TGTGCCAGCAGCCAACTATCCCGGGACAGGGGGATTGCAACTAATGAAAAACTGTTTTTT,CASSQLSRDRGIATNEKLFF
.,TRBJ1-5,TRBV7-6,.,TGTGCCAGCAGCTTAGGTGGTAGGGGCGCAGGGCCCCAGCATTTT,CASSLGGRGAGPQHF
.,TRBJ1-2,TRBV12-5,.,TGTGCTAGTGGTTTGGCCCAGACGTATGGCTACACCTTC,CASGLAQTYGYTF
.,TRBJ2-3,TRBV5-1,.,TGCGCCAGCGAAAAAGACAGTACCACAGATACGCAGTATTTT,CASEKDSTTDTQYF
.,TRBJ2-2,TRBV5-1,.,TGCGCCAGCAGCTTGGAAACCGGGGAGCTGTTTTTT,CASSLETGELFF
TRBD1,TRBJ2-1,TRBV28,.,TGTGCCAGCAGACTGACAGGGGGCTTTGAGCAGTTCTTC,CASRLTGGFEQFF
TRBD1,TRBJ1-2,TRBV6-5,.,TGTGCCAGCATGGGACAGGGATTGTTCTATGGCTACACCTTC,CASMGQGLFYGYTF
TRBD1,TRBJ1-5,TRBV2,.,TGTGCCAGCAGCCCCAGGGGGTATAGCAATCAGCCCCAGCATTTT,CASSPRGYSNQPQHF
.,TRBJ1-2,TRBV2,.,TGTGCCAGCAGTGATTCTTGGGCAGTTTATGGCTACACCTTC,CASSDSWAVYGYTF
TRBD2,TRBJ2-3,TRBV5-1,.,TGCGCCAGCACCTACACGGGACTAGCGGGGGGAGGGGATACGCAGTATTTT,CASTYTGLAGGGDTQYF
.,TRBJ2-7,TRBV27,.,TGTGCCAGCAGTTACCGCTCGATTGTCTCCTACGAGCAGTACTTC,CASSYRSIVSYEQYF
.,TRBJ1-5,TRBV19,once,TGTGCCAGTAGGGACGCACGCAATCAGCCCCAGCATTTT,CASRDARNQPQHF
.,TRBJ2-7,TRBV20-1,few,TGCAGTGCTAGTTTCGCCGGGGTCTCCTACGAGCAGTACTTC,CSASFAGVSYEQYF